The next 28 T cell receptor beta chains were all read from a single sample in a study of T cell changes during pregnancy in multiple sclerosis. TCRdb's table, derived via immunoSEQ multiplex PCR, lists solely in-frame clones and lacks some. Among 90,000 to 100,000 clones listed, approximately 92% were seen once. The input for sequencing was peripheral blood, taken in the first trimester of pregnancy. The receptors originated from a female donor with multiple sclerosis, enrolled in a pregnancy study.

The chain employs TRBV2 and TRBJ2-1; 7 bases line up with TRBD2. The length of the CDR3 is 17 residues. The germline V gene has CDR1 SNHLY and CDR2 FYNNEI. V shed 3 bases and J 2 bases; nucleotides not matched to a gene: 10. The CDR3 loop is CASSDPGRGGPYNEQFF. In DNA, the CDR3 is TGTGCCAGCAGTGATCCGGGTCGCGGGGGACCCTACAATGAGCAGTTCTTC.

This chain joins TRBV5-1 and TRBJ2-7, with 7 bases matching TRBD1. The CDR3 consists of 13 residues. J was trimmed by 7 bases and V by 4 bases; bases with no gene match: 8. The germline V gene has CDR1 SGHRS and CDR2 YFSETQ. CDR3: CASSPGQLLEQYF. CDR3 DNA sequence: TGCGCCAGCAGCCCGGGACAGCTCTTAGAGCAGTACTTC.

The rearrangement joins TRBV5-6 to TRBJ2-5, with D perhaps TRBD2 (6 bases). Germline V gene lookup returns CDR1 SGHDT and CDR2 YYEEEE. This CDR3 region has 14 residues. V lost 2 bases, J lost 3 bases, and 11 bases lay in between. In nucleotides, the CDR3 is TGTGCCAGCAGCTTATGGGGGGACGAAGAGACCCAGTACTTC. This encodes CASSLWGDEETQYF.

This chain links TRBV7-9 with TRBJ2-1; maybe TRBD2 (7 bases). The germline V and J ends were trimmed by 2 bases and 10 bases, with 15 bases remaining between them. The CDR3 sequence is 14 residues long. Per the germline V gene, CDR1 is SEHNR and CDR2 is FQNEAQ (reference sequence). CDR3 in amino acids: CASSLNRGASEQFF. The DNA of the CDR3 is TGTGCCAGCAGCTTAAATCGGGGGGCCTCGGAGCAGTTCTTC.

The rearrangement joins TRBV5-5 to TRBJ2-3; D is perhaps TRBD2 (5 bases). The CDR3 loop spans 15 amino acids. Germline-derived CDR1 and CDR2 are SGHKS and YYEKEE (reference sequence). Trimming pared 4 bases from V and 2 bases from J, leaving 14 bases between. CDR3 region: CASSRPETNTDTQYF. As DNA, the CDR3 is TGTGCCAGCAGCCGGCCGGAGACTAACACAGATACGCAGTATTTT.

This clone occurred once. V gene TRBV4-1 combines with J gene TRBJ2-1; 9 bases align to TRBD1. This CDR3 comprises 15 residues. CDR1 and CDR2 from the germline V gene are MGHRA and YSYEKL. After removal of 5 bases from V and 8 bases from J, the junction contained 10 bases not matched to a gene. This chain's CDR3 is CASSFGTGLVYEQFF. CDR3 bases: TGCGCCAGCAGCTTCGGGACAGGGCTTGTCTATGAGCAGTTCTTC.

The chain links TRBV5-5 to TRBJ2-7, with 7 bases aligning to TRBD1. This CDR3 has 16 amino acids. CDR1 and CDR2 from the germline V gene are SGHKS and YYEKEE (reference sequence). V shed 1 base and J 0 bases; nucleotides not matched to a gene: 7. CDR3 in DNA: TGTGCCAGCAGCTTGTTTACAGGGGTTAGCTCCTACGAGCAGTACTTC. It yields the protein CASSLFTGVSSYEQYF. Drawing the rest from reference TRBV5-5 and TRBJ2-7, the complete variable domain is DAGVTQSPTHLIKTRGQQVTLRCSPISGHKSVSWYQQVLGQGPQFIFQYYEKEERGRGNFPDRFSARQFPNYSSELNVNALLLGDSALYLCASSLFTGVSSYEQYFGPGTRLTVT.

The chain carries TRBV6-1 and TRBJ1-1; 7 nucleotides align to TRBD1. The length of the CDR3 is 17 residues. Germline V gene sequence: CDR1 MNHNS, CDR2 SASEGT. V was pared by 0 bases and J by 0 bases, with 7 bases of the junction left unmatched. CDR3 nucleotides: TGTGCCAGCAGTGAAGCTGGGACAGAGAACCTGAACACTGAAGCTTTCTTT. Amino acids: CASSEAGTENLNTEAFF.

The chain combines TRBV5-4 with TRBJ2-1, with TRBD2 matching 8 bases. The V segment lost 0 bases and the J segment 5 bases; nucleotides outside the gene matches: 10. The CDR3 sequence is 17 residues long. Looked up from germline, CDR1 is SGHNT and CDR2 is YYREEE (reference sequence). The CDR3 loop is CASSLAKERGRHNEQFF. CDR3 DNA: TGTGCCAGCAGCTTGGCCAAGGAGCGGGGGAGACACAATGAGCAGTTCTTC.

This chain joins TRBV16 and TRBJ1-6; perhaps TRBD1 as D (6 bases). V lost 4 bases to trimming and J lost 9 bases, with 22 bases between them. The length of the CDR3 is 17 residues. Looked up from germline, CDR1 is KGHSY and CDR2 is FQNENV. The chain's CDR3 is CASSPTTGEQSGSPLHF. The CDR3 DNA reads TGTGCCAGCAGCCCCACGACAGGCGAGCAATCCGGTTCACCCCTCCACTTT.

The chain couples TRBV4-1 to TRBJ1-4; a possible D gene is TRBD1 (6 bases). Germline V gene lookup returns CDR1 MGHRA and CDR2 YSYEKL. CDR3 length: 15 residues. Trimming shortened V by 4 bases and J by 7 bases, and 16 bases separated the two germline ends. CDR3 amino acids: CASSPAGRGVEKLFF. CDR3 nucleotides: TGCGCCAGCAGCCCTGCTGGCAGGGGAGTTGAAAAACTGTTTTTT.

The V gene is TRBV4-2, the J gene TRBJ1-1; D unresolved. The CDR3 has 16 amino acids. The V gene's germline CDR1 is LGHNA and CDR2 YNFKEQ. V was clipped by 3 bases and J by 0 bases, with 14 bases between them. The CDR3 loop reads CASSHELAGMNTEAFF. CDR3 nucleotides: TGTGCCAGCAGCCACGAGCTCGCGGGAATGAACACTGAAGCTTTCTTT.

The chain uses TRBV2 and TRBJ2-5, with unresolved D. The germline V and J ends were trimmed by 8 bases and 4 bases, with 14 bases remaining between them. CDR3 length: 13 residues. CDR1 is SNHLY and CDR2 is FYNNEI in the germline V gene. CDR3 DNA sequence: TGTGCCAGCGAAAATAAGCTGATAGAGACCCAGTACTTC. Its protein is CASENKLIETQYF.

The V call is TRBV2, the J call TRBJ1-1, with D possibly matching TRBD1 (5 bases). The CDR3 is 12 amino acids. From germline, CDR1 is SNHLY and CDR2 FYNNEI. V was pared by 10 bases and J by 1 base, with 10 bases between. CDR3 sequence (DNA): TGTGCCAACAGCAGGGAGAACACTGAAGCTTTCTTT. It encodes CANSRENTEAFF.

This clone was seen just once. J is TRBJ2-2 and V is TRBV7-9; 8 bases are shared with TRBD1. The germline V gene encodes CDR1 SEHNR and CDR2 FQNEAQ (reference sequence). With 0 bases clipped from V and 6 bases from J, the junction kept 3 bases outside the gene matches. This CDR3 contains 15 residues. The CDR3 is CASSLARQGSGELFF. The DNA for the CDR3 is TGTGCCAGCAGCTTAGCACGACAGGGGTCCGGGGAGCTGTTTTTT.

This sequence joins TRBV4-1 and TRBJ1-3; 7 bases are a match to TRBD1. CDR1 and CDR2 from the germline V gene are MGHRA and YSYEKL. There are 19 residues in the CDR3. V shed 1 base and J 4 bases; nucleotides not matched to a gene: 16. The CDR3: CASSQGGGDSASKGNTIYF. CDR3 sequence (DNA): TGCGCCAGCAGCCAAGGCGGGGGGGACAGTGCCTCAAAAGGAAACACCATATATTTT.

The chain employs TRBV6-6 and TRBJ1-4, with D hard to call. V was clipped by 0 bases and J by 7 bases, with 15 bases between them. CDR1 and CDR2 from the germline V gene are MNHNY and SVGAGI (reference sequence). The CDR3 covers 16 residues. The CDR3 DNA reads as TGTGCCAGCAGTTACTCGTCAGGTCCGGCAAGTGAAAAACTGTTTTTT. As protein: CASSYSSGPASEKLFF.

The chain carries TRBV7-2 and TRBJ2-5; D might be TRBD2 (5 bases). Per germline, CDR1 SGHTA and CDR2 FQGNSA. V gave up 5 bases and J gave up 4 bases, with 11 bases separating them. The CDR3 is 13 amino acids. This chain's CDR3 is CASSPWSGETQYF. For the CDR3, the DNA is TGTGCCAGCAGCCCCTGGAGCGGAGAGACCCAGTACTTC.

The sample holds one count of this clone. The chain links TRBV5-4 to TRBJ1-1; 7 bases line up with TRBD1. The CDR3 spans 13 residues. V lost 0 bases to trimming and J lost 11 bases; unmatched junction nucleotides: 7. The germline V gene encodes CDR1 SGHNT and CDR2 YYREEE (reference sequence). The CDR3 here is CASSLGGGGGAFF. CDR3 coding DNA: TGTGCCAGCAGCTTGGGAGGGGGCGGGGGGGCTTTCTTT. Complete variable domain (other parts from reference TRBV5-4 and TRBJ1-1): ETGVTQSPTHLIKTRGQQVTLRCSSQSGHNTVSWYQQALGQGPQFIFQYYREEENGRGNFPPRFSGLQFPNYSSELNVNALELDDSALYLCASSLGGGGGAFFGQGTRLTVV.

In its sample, this clone was seen a few times. This sequence joins TRBV6-6 and TRBJ1-6; D uncertain. This CDR3 contains 9 residues. V was shortened by 8 bases and J by 14 bases, with 7 bases between the two germline ends. Germline-derived CDR1 and CDR2 are MNHNY and SVGAGI (reference sequence). The CDR3 is CASGQTLHF. The CDR3 DNA reads TGTGCCAGCGGTCAGACCCTCCACTTT.

V usage is TRBV9 and J usage is TRBJ1-1, with 7 bases identical to TRBD1. CDR1 is SGDLS and CDR2 is YYNGEE in the germline V gene. This CDR3 region has 16 residues. V shed 0 bases and J 1 base; nucleotides not matched to a gene: 6. This chain's CDR3 is CASSVAPGQPNTEAFF. Written as DNA, the CDR3 is TGTGCCAGCAGCGTAGCTCCGGGACAGCCGAACACTGAAGCTTTCTTT. Full variable domain (missing parts from reference TRBV9 and TRBJ1-1): DSGVTQTPKHLITATGQRVTLRCSPRSGDLSVYWYQQSLDQGLQFLIQYYNGEERAKGNILERFSAQQFPDLHSELNLSSLELGDSALYFCASSVAPGQPNTEAFFGQGTRLTVV.

This chain connects TRBV19 to TRBJ1-2; TRBD1 agrees at 7 bases. CDR1 is LNHDA and CDR2 is SQIVND in the germline V gene (reference sequence). V gave up 10 bases and J gave up 8 bases; unmatched junction bases: 7. This CDR3 is 11 amino acids long. The CDR3 protein is CATTQGRGYTF. The CDR3 DNA is TGTGCCACCACACAGGGGCGAGGCTACACCTTC.

V gene TRBV14 combines with J gene TRBJ2-1, with 9 positions matching TRBD2. Looked up from germline, CDR1 is SGHDN and CDR2 is FVKESK. CDR3 length: 15 residues. V lost 1 base to trimming and J lost 4 bases; unmatched junction nucleotides: 2. CDR3 bases: TGTGCCAGCAGCCAAGGGCTAGCGGGATACAATGAGCAGTTCTTC. This encodes CASSQGLAGYNEQFF.

This clone was recorded once. The rearrangement links TRBV9 to TRBJ2-2; TRBD2 aligns across 9 bases. Germline lookup yields CDR1 SGDLS and CDR2 YYNGEE. The CDR3 loop spans 19 amino acids. Trimming removed 3 bases from V and 1 base from J; junction bases left unmatched: 13. Written as DNA, the CDR3 is TGTGCCAGCAGCGCCCTATCTGGGCTAGCGGGGAGGAACACCGGGGAGCTGTTTTTT. It codes for CASSALSGLAGRNTGELFF.

The chain links TRBV6-1 to TRBJ1-5; weak D call: TRBD1 (5 bases). CDR3 length: 18 residues. Germline V gene data show CDR1 as MNHNS and CDR2 as SASEGT. Deletions cut 3 bases from V and 2 bases from J, with 20 bases between. CDR3 protein: CASSEGPFSPGGNQPQHF. The CDR3 bases are TGTGCCAGCAGTGAGGGGCCCTTCTCACCTGGGGGCAATCAGCCCCAGCATTTT.

The chain uses TRBV7-9 and TRBJ2-7; D is perhaps TRBD1 (6 bases). This CDR3 region has 13 residues. Germline V CDR1 and CDR2: SEHNR, FQNEAQ (reference sequence). The V gene lost 5 bases and the J gene lost 3 bases, with 11 bases spanning the gap. For the CDR3, the DNA is TGTGCCAGCAGCCAAGGACAGTTCTACGAGCAGTACTTC. Translation: CASSQGQFYEQYF.

The chain has TRBV12-5 and TRBJ1-2; 9 nucleotides line up with TRBD1. CDR1 LGHNT and CDR2 FRNRAP come from the germline V gene. This CDR3 has 15 amino acids. The trim removed 1 base at V and 3 bases at J, leaving 3 bases unmatched. CDR3 nucleotides: TGTGCTAGTGGTTTGGAAGGGACAGGGCACTATGGCTACACCTTC. This encodes CASGLEGTGHYGYTF.

Comment on this clone: Other nucleotide sequences from this sample produce the same CDR3. This sequence joins TRBV18 and TRBJ1-2, with 7 bases matching TRBD1. CDR1 KGHSH and CDR2 LQKENI come from the germline V gene. The J segment lost 2 bases and the V segment lost 3 bases, leaving 0 bases of the junction unmatched. The length of the CDR3 is 13 residues. The CDR3 coding sequence is TGTGCCAGCTCACCGGACAGGAACTATGGCTACACCTTC. Translating gives CASSPDRNYGYTF.